Each of the 11 T cell receptor beta chains below was sequenced from the same sample in a study of blood T cell repertoires in COVID-19. Profiling relied on immunoSEQ multiplex PCR, and the TCRdb table lists in-frame clones only, not all of them. The sample carries more than 150,000 clones, roughly 80% recorded once. Sequencing input: peripheral blood. All receptors derive from a woman aged 30 to 39 with acute or convalescent COVID-19.

The chain is built from TRBV7-6 and TRBJ2-7; 9 bases map to TRBD2. This CDR3 contains 16 residues. CDR1 SGHVS and CDR2 FNYEAQ come from the germline V gene. The J segment lost 1 base and the V segment lost 1 base, leaving 5 bases of the junction unmatched. CDR3: CASSLGVAGASYEQYF. The CDR3 DNA sequence: TGTGCCAGCAGCTTAGGTGTAGCGGGGGCGTCCTACGAGCAGTACTTC.

This clone was seen a single time. V usage is TRBV15 and J usage is TRBJ2-5; TRBD2 might be the D (6 bases). The length of the CDR3 is 15 residues. Germline loops: CDR1 LNHNV, CDR2 YYDKDF (reference sequence). V shed 4 bases and J shed 2 bases, with 14 bases lying between them. CDR3 bases: TGTGCCACCAGCATTTCTGCGGGGAATCAAGAGACCCAGTACTTC. Translating it yields CATSISAGNQETQYF.

The rearrangement links TRBV10-3 to TRBJ2-3; 9 nucleotides line up with TRBD1. This CDR3 has 15 residues. V shed 6 bases, J shed 3 bases, and the junction held 7 bases outside the gene matches. CDR1 ENHRY and CDR2 SYGVKD come from the germline V gene. The CDR3 region is CAISTGTGYTDTQYF. The CDR3 region has the DNA TGTGCCATCAGCACCGGGACAGGGTATACAGATACGCAGTATTTT.

The rearrangement uses TRBV6-2 or TRBV6-3 and TRBJ2-3; D gene unclear. With 5 bases removed from V and 1 base from J, the gap between germline ends came to 7 bases. The germline CDR1 and CDR2 sequences are MNHEY and SVGEGT. The CDR3 consists of 13 residues. The CDR3 loop is CASSPRGTDTQYF. For the CDR3, the DNA is TGTGCCAGCAGTCCCCGGGGCACAGATACGCAGTATTTT.

The sample holds one count of this clone. The chain joins TRBV6-5 to TRBJ1-6; 7 bases fit TRBD1. Germline V gene data show CDR1 as MNHEY and CDR2 as SVGAGI. The V gene end was trimmed by 7 bases and the J gene end by 4 bases; junction bases not matched to a gene: 4. The CDR3 has 14 amino acids. The CDR3 loop is CASNPTGYNSPLHF. The CDR3 region has the DNA TGTGCCAGCAACCCGACAGGGTATAATTCACCCCTCCACTTT.

V usage is TRBV28 and J usage is TRBJ2-5, with TRBD1 matching 8 bases. CDR1 is MDHEN, CDR2 SYDVKM, per germline. Trimming removed 8 bases from V and 0 bases from J; junction bases left unmatched: 5. The CDR3 is 14 amino acids. The CDR3 region has the DNA TGTGCCAGCCAAGGACAGGGATACCAAGAGACCCAGTACTTC. It codes for CASQGQGYQETQYF.

The chain couples TRBV10-3 to TRBJ1-5; D is possibly TRBD1 (5 bases). Germline assignment: CDR1 ENHRY and CDR2 SYGVKD. The ends were cut back, 5 bases at V and 0 bases at J, with 11 bases in the middle. The CDR3 consists of 15 residues. Here the CDR3 DNA reads TGTGCCATCAGTAGCTTGGGGGGTAGCAATCAGCCCCAGCATTTT. This codes for CAISSLGGSNQPQHF.

This clone showed up just a few times. This sequence joins TRBV11-2 and TRBJ2-7, with D possibly matching TRBD2 (7 bases). The ends were cut back, 2 bases at V and 3 bases at J, with 17 bases in the middle. The germline gives CDR1 SGHAT, CDR2 FQNNGV. The CDR3 runs to 16 residues. The CDR3 DNA reads TGTGCCAGCAGCTTATTACGGGGGGCCGTAGGCTACGAGCAGTACTTC. Translated, it gives CASSLLRGAVGYEQYF.

This clone was observed at least ten times. This rearrangement joins TRBV29-1 to TRBJ2-7; 10 bases are shared with TRBD1. Germline V gene lookup returns CDR1 SQVTM and CDR2 ANQGSEA. The CDR3 has 13 amino acids. V shed 5 bases, J shed 1 base, and the junction held 2 bases outside the gene matches. CDR3 protein: CSVPGQGSYEQYF. For the CDR3, the DNA is TGCAGCGTTCCGGGACAGGGGTCCTACGAGCAGTACTTC.

This clone was seen a handful of times. The chain joins TRBV4-2 to TRBJ1-6; D is unclear. Per germline, CDR1 LGHNA and CDR2 YNFKEQ. This CDR3 has 14 amino acids. Trimming stripped 0 bases from V and 9 bases from J, with 9 bases between. Here the CDR3 reads CASSQDFSGSPLHF. The CDR3 nucleotides read TGTGCCAGCAGCCAAGATTTCTCGGGTTCACCCCTCCACTTT.

The chain joins TRBV5-4 to TRBJ1-2; no firm D call. Germline lookup yields CDR1 SGHNT and CDR2 YYREEE (reference sequence). Deletions cut 1 base from V and 0 bases from J, with 7 bases between. This CDR3 comprises 14 residues. In DNA, the CDR3 is TGTGCCAGCAGCTTGACATCTGCTAACTATGGCTACACCTTC. Amino acids: CASSLTSANYGYTF. The whole variable domain, remainder taken from reference TRBV5-4 and TRBJ1-2, is ETGVTQSPTHLIKTRGQQVTLRCSSQSGHNTVSWYQQALGQGPQFIFQYYREEENGRGNFPPRFSGLQFPNYSSELNVNALELDDSALYLCASSLTSANYGYTFGSGTRLTVV.